These T cell receptor beta chains were read from a single sample in a study of Ad26.COV2.S vaccination and SARS-CoV-2 variants. The data were produced by immunoSEQ multiplex PCR, yet TCRdb's version contains in-frame clones alone and is incomplete. This table has over 130,000 clones, more than 80% appearing once. The sequencing here drew on peripheral blood, taken after recovery from COVID-19. Receptors were obtained from a human donor who had recovered from COVID-19. CDR3s include the opening cysteine and the closing phenylalanine or tryptophan. A D gene is named only where the DNA matches it firmly. A row's size may be missing; if present it is once, few, many or a size class.

V gene	D gene	CDR3 length	J gene	clone size	CDR3 protein	CDR3 DNA
TRBV7-6	-	15	TRBJ1-1	-	CASSFGSDADTEAFF	TGTGCCAGCAGCTTCGGATCGGACGCTGACACTGAAGCTTTCTTT
TRBV6-5	-	14	TRBJ2-7	-	CASSPYERDNEQYF	TGTGCCAGCAGCCCCTACGAGAGGGACAACGAGCAGTACTTC
TRBV19	TRBD1	14	TRBJ2-5	-	CASSTGQGAETQYF	TGTGCCAGTAGTACCGGACAGGGCGCGGAGACCCAGTACTTC
TRBV25-1	-	12	TRBJ1-1	-	CASRMGNTEAFF	TGTGCCAGCAGAATGGGGAACACTGAAGCTTTCTTT
TRBV4-3	-	13	TRBJ1-2	-	CASSQEYGVGYTF	TGCGCCAGCAGCCAAGAATATGGGGTCGGCTACACCTTC
TRBV6-5	-	15	TRBJ1-2	-	CASSYSVTGRYGYTF	TGTGCCAGCAGTTACTCAGTAACAGGTCGCTATGGCTACACCTTC
TRBV2	TRBD1	13	TRBJ2-1	-	CASGDSSYNEQFF	TGTGCCAGCGGGGACAGCTCCTACAATGAGCAGTTCTTC
TRBV7-9	-	17	TRBJ2-5	-	CASSLPRGQKFQETQYF	TGTGCCAGCAGCCTCCCCCGAGGACAGAAGTTTCAAGAGACCCAGTACTTC
TRBV28	-	15	TRBJ2-7	-	CASSPGLVASYEQYF	TGTGCCAGCAGCCCGGGCCTTGTTGCCTCCTACGAGCAGTACTTC
TRBV2	-	12	TRBJ2-7	-	CASSITGLEQYF	TGTGCCAGCAGTATAACAGGTCTCGAGCAGTACTTC
TRBV2	-	12	TRBJ2-1	-	CASNTGYNEQFF	TGTGCCAGCAATACAGGGTACAATGAGCAGTTCTTC
TRBV28	TRBD1	13	TRBJ2-1	-	CATNGGRGLEQFF	TGTGCCACCAATGGGGGCAGGGGGCTCGAGCAGTTCTTC
TRBV5-8	TRBD1	13	TRBJ2-5	once	CASSRRQGKTQYF	TGTGCCAGCAGTCGTAGACAGGGAAAGACCCAGTACTTC
TRBV4-1	-	15	TRBJ2-7	-	CASSQVGRSPHEQYF	TGCGCCAGCAGCCAAGTTGGACGAAGCCCCCACGAGCAGTACTTC
TRBV28	-	16	TRBJ1-5	once	CASSLATRGRDQPQHF	TGTGCCAGCAGTTTAGCGACCAGGGGTAGAGATCAGCCCCAGCATTTT
TRBV5-4	TRBD1	16	TRBJ2-1	once	CASSPARDRVHNEQFF	TGTGCCAGCAGCCCGGCCCGGGACAGGGTCCACAATGAGCAGTTCTTC
TRBV28	TRBD2	15	TRBJ2-4	-	CASVSLSGGANIQYF	TGTGCCAGCGTTTCCCTAAGCGGGGGGGCTAACATTCAGTACTTC
TRBV11-2	TRBD2	15	TRBJ2-1	-	CASSLDRGGYNEQFF	TGTGCCAGCAGCTTAGATCGGGGGGGTTACAATGAGCAGTTCTTC
TRBV3-1/TRBV3-2	TRBD1	18	TRBJ1-6	-	CASSKTPRGETMNSPLHF	TGTGCCAGCAGCAAAACCCCCAGGGGGGAGACTATGAATTCACCCCTCCACTTT
TRBV28	-	14	TRBJ1-2	-	CASSFVSQPGGYTF	TGTGCCAGCAGTTTCGTGTCCCAACCTGGGGGCTACACCTTC
TRBV18	-	16	TRBJ2-1	-	CASSPLTATSGNEQFF	TGTGCCAGCTCACCACTAACGGCAACGAGCGGCAATGAGCAGTTCTTC
TRBV7-2	TRBD2	14	TRBJ2-3	-	CASSSRTSPDTQYF	TGTGCCAGCAGCTCGCGGACTAGTCCAGATACGCAGTATTTT
TRBV19	-	11	TRBJ2-7	-	CASSSMGEQYF	TGTGCCAGTAGTAGCATGGGCGAGCAGTACTTC
TRBV2	-	13	TRBJ2-7	-	CASSVGGKGEQYF	TGTGCCAGCAGTGTGGGGGGCAAGGGCGAGCAGTACTTC
TRBV5-6	-	15	TRBJ2-2	-	CASRPGRINTGELFF	TGTGCCAGCAGACCGGGACGGATCAACACCGGGGAGCTGTTTTTT
TRBV7-9	TRBD2	17	TRBJ2-1	-	CASSHGTSGGSYNEQFF	TGTGCCAGCAGCCACGGGACTAGCGGGGGGTCCTACAATGAGCAGTTCTTC
TRBV7-9	-	13	TRBJ2-7	few	CASSLGNTYEQYF	TGTGCCAGCAGCTTAGGAAACACCTACGAGCAGTACTTC
TRBV14	-	18	TRBJ2-7	-	CASSPTPMRFLGSYEQYF	TGTGCCAGCAGCCCTACCCCAATGCGATTCCTGGGGTCCTACGAGCAGTACTTC
TRBV7-2	TRBD1	15	TRBJ1-4	-	CASSTYRGGDEKLFF	TGTGCCAGCAGCACCTACAGGGGAGGGGATGAAAAACTGTTTTTT
TRBV5-1	-	13	TRBJ1-1	-	CASSFQADTEAFF	TGCGCCAGCAGCTTCCAGGCAGACACTGAAGCTTTCTTT
TRBV3-1/TRBV3-2	-	14	TRBJ1-1	-	CASSQDLTNTEAFF	TGTGCCAGCAGCCAAGATCTAACTAACACTGAAGCTTTCTTT
TRBV9	-	14	TRBJ1-2	once	CASSPSTDSYGYTF	TGTGCCAGCAGCCCTTCGACGGACTCCTATGGCTACACCTTC
TRBV5-1	-	14	TRBJ2-3	-	CASSLGGLTDTQYF	TGCGCCAGCAGCTTGGGGGGATTGACAGATACGCAGTATTTT
TRBV7-8	TRBD2	18	TRBJ2-3	-	CASSFLWGGRISTDTQYF	TGTGCCAGCAGCTTCCTTTGGGGGGGGAGGATTAGCACAGATACGCAGTATTTT
TRBV11-3	TRBD1	15	TRBJ2-2	once	CASSTGTESTGELFF	TGTGCCAGCAGCACGGGGACAGAAAGCACCGGGGAGCTGTTTTTT
TRBV19	-	13	TRBJ2-7	-	CASSKADPYEQYF	TGTGCCAGTAGTAAGGCAGATCCCTACGAGCAGTACTTC
TRBV5-6	-	16	TRBJ1-5	few	CASSPAGTSPNQPQHF	TGTGCCAGCAGCCCCGCCGGGACATCCCCCAATCAGCCCCAGCATTTT
TRBV11-2	-	13	TRBJ1-1	-	CASSFSQGGEAFF	TGTGCCAGCAGCTTTTCCCAAGGGGGTGAAGCTTTCTTT
TRBV6-2/TRBV6-3	-	12	TRBJ2-7	-	CASSYVAYEQYF	TGTGCCAGCAGTTACGTAGCCTACGAGCAGTACTTC
TRBV7-2	-	14	TRBJ1-1	-	CASSLLGVNTEAFF	TGTGCCAGCAGCTTACTGGGAGTGAACACTGAAGCTTTCTTT
TRBV5-5	-	15	TRBJ1-6	-	CASSPTAGVISPLHF	TGTGCCAGCAGCCCGACGGCGGGTGTCATATCACCCCTCCACTTT
TRBV9	TRBD1	17	TRBJ2-5	-	CASSASLAGTGEETQYF	TGTGCCAGCAGTGCTAGCCTAGCCGGGACAGGGGAAGAGACCCAGTACTTC
TRBV28	TRBD1	14	TRBJ1-2	-	CASSLDREDYGYTF	TGTGCCAGCAGCCTAGACAGGGAGGACTATGGCTACACCTTC
TRBV6-6	-	11	TRBJ1-4	-	CASSYEEKLFF	TGTGCCAGCAGTTACGAGGAAAAACTGTTTTTT
TRBV6-2/TRBV6-3	TRBD1	15	TRBJ2-3	-	CASSYRTGGTDTQYF	TGTGCCAGCAGTTACCGGACAGGGGGCACAGATACGCAGTATTTT
TRBV11-2	-	16	TRBJ2-2	-	CASSLSLGVPTGELFF	TGTGCCAGCAGCTTAAGTCTTGGGGTGCCGACCGGGGAGCTGTTTTTT